These T cell receptor beta chains were read from a single sample in a study of blood T cell repertoires in COVID-19. Sequenced by immunoSEQ multiplex PCR; TCRdb stores in-frame clones only, minus some. This sample has about 270,000 clones, with about four fifths found just once. Sequences were obtained from peripheral blood. These receptors were collected from a woman aged 18-29 years with acute or convalescent COVID-19. CDR3s include the opening cysteine and the closing phenylalanine or tryptophan. The D gene is left open where the match is weak.

d_call	cdr3_length	v_call	cdr3_aa
.	15	TRBV2	CASSFPGAANTEAFF
TRBD1	17	TRBV28	CASSSPAGTGVSRGYTF
.	16	TRBV27	CASSNPGLSGLGEQYF
.	15	TRBV28	CASSLGPNQAYGYTF
TRBD2	18	TRBV28	CASSLAGTSGPSYNEQFF
.	13	TRBV11-2	CASSLAVNTEAFF
TRBD2	17	TRBV7-2	CASSFPRAGGPRNEQFF
TRBD2	15	TRBV30	CAWDNKGLAGGSQFF
TRBD1	14	TRBV5-1	CASSLTGGDTEAFF
.	15	TRBV7-7	CASSLVAGEAETQYF
TRBD2	14	TRBV10-3	CAISPSGSDDEQFF
TRBD2	16	TRBV9	CASSVSASGMMNEQFF
.	14	TRBV7-9	CASSLGGPNEKLFF
TRBD2	16	TRBV19	CASSIGGGLAHYEQYF
TRBD2	14	TRBV6-4	CASSDGLATDTQYF
TRBD1	13	TRBV2	CASSDGTAYGYTF
.	11	TRBV29-1	CSVGAEEGYTF
.	12	TRBV6-2/TRBV6-3	CASSPTDWEQYF
.	15	TRBV30	CAWSVGNQGYNEQFF
TRBD1	12	TRBV7-6	CASRTGTAKEFF
.	16	TRBV27	CASSGFSLRAGNEQFF
.	13	TRBV18	CASSPSGVNEQYF
TRBD2	15	TRBV3-1/TRBV3-2	CASSIRAGGLNEQFF
.	14	TRBV5-1	CASSLAGVNNEQFF
TRBD2	16	TRBV9	CASSVGSGSSYNEQFF
.	14	TRBV3-1/TRBV3-2	CASSQGRGFDGYTF
.	14	TRBV18	CASSPRDILRGYTF
TRBD2	16	TRBV5-1	CASSYGGTSGYNEQFF
.	16	TRBV9	CASSVYVQGTGNTIYF
.	14	TRBV5-1	CASSSGQKYNEQFF
.	18	TRBV24-1	CATSDPPNAGTINSPLHF
.	15	TRBV9	CASSVFRVMAGELFF
.	15	TRBV27	CASSYRAEDNSPLHF
TRBD1	15	TRBV27	CASSLKRQGAYEQYF
.	16	TRBV11-2	CASSLVPGYANTEAFF
.	15	TRBV7-9	CASRIDRVTYNEQFF
.	14	TRBV30	CAWSHGTLNEKLFF
.	15	TRBV30	CAWSVPQGISEKLFF
TRBD2	15	TRBV9	CASSGSGRSTDTQYF
.	16	TRBV3-1/TRBV3-2	CASSQSRGMSYNEQFF
.	14	TRBV7-2	CASSLVGRQETQYF
TRBD2	17	TRBV4-3	CASSQDQPSGGYNEQFF
TRBD2	15	TRBV7-8	CASSQTSGATGELFF
.	18	TRBV7-3	CASSLSPPATGNTGELFF
.	15	TRBV28	CASRPGGGSGNTIYF
TRBD1	15	TRBV5-1	CASSFTGQGLDGYTF
.	13	TRBV28	CASSQTLNYGYTF
TRBD2	15	TRBV5-1	CASSFRLAGVDTQYF
.	15	TRBV24-1	CATSLGQLGSYEQYF
TRBD2	14	TRBV30	CAWSDQRELYEQYF
TRBD1	14	TRBV28	CASSHPLRGQGYTF
TRBD2	16	TRBV7-3	CASSLSLAGGYNEQFF
TRBD2	19	TRBV15	CATSREPGLAGGFQDTQYF
TRBD1	14	TRBV5-6	CASSFPGGSYEQYF
.	15	TRBV9	CASSSHFSVNGELFF